This T cell receptor (beta chain) was identified during a study of Graves' ophthalmopathy and Graves' hyperthyroidism. Study observations and caveats: Discriminating ophthalmopathy from stable hyperthyroidism, a 13-signature model attained a sensitivity of about 88% and a specificity of about 79%.

The CDR3 totals 15 residues. Trimming shortened V by 7 bases and J by 1 base, and 16 bases separated the two germline ends. Germline V gene data show CDR1 as MNHEY and CDR2 as SMNVEV (reference sequence). PBMCs were density-gradient isolated from approximately 10 ml fresh blood. Remarks on this clonotype: The antigen remains unidentified.

From RNA, the CDR3 regions of TCR beta chains were amplified and sequenced. The workflow started with a first-round RT-PCR run with HTBI primers and then moved on to a second-round multiplex PCR. TCRdb used MiXCR to reprocess the multiplex PCR reads, holding one entry per CDR3 protein. The sample includes about 180,000 distinct CDR3 sequences, about 40% of them seen just once. This TCR came from a woman aged 40 to 50 with Graves' ophthalmopathy. The sample comprised peripheral blood. The J gene is TRBJ1-2, the V gene TRBV27; weak D call: TRBD1 (6 bases). In DNA form, the CDR3 reads TGTGCCAGCACCACCCGCGGGGGGCGTAACTATGGCTACACCTTC. It translates to CASTTRGGRNYGYTF.